This T cell receptor beta chain was sequenced during a study of blood T cells in healthy people across ages. Study results and limitations: Naive T cell percentage strongly correlated with TCR beta diversity.

About this clonotype: As yet, its antigen is unknown.

Germline V gives CDR1 MGHDK, CDR2 SYGVNS. This CDR3 region has 13 residues. Primed by a sample-barcoded 5' primer and a J-beta primer mix, a second PCR proceeded for 7 to 11 cycles. TCRdb used MiXCR to reprocess the 5' RACE reads, holding one entry per CDR3 protein. Counted here are 700,000 to 800,000 distinct CDR3 sequences, roughly 43% occurring once; the ten biggest clones make up 20% to 25%. The chain couples TRBV25-1 to TRBJ2-4, with unresolved D. The DNA matches TRBJ2-7 better at its end, which makes the J call doubtful. Sequencing input: blood. The sequence came from a woman aged 55 to 70 in good health. CDR3: CASSSAHSYEQYF. The DNA for the CDR3 is TGTGCCAGCAGCTCTGCGCACTCCTACGAGCAGTACTTC.